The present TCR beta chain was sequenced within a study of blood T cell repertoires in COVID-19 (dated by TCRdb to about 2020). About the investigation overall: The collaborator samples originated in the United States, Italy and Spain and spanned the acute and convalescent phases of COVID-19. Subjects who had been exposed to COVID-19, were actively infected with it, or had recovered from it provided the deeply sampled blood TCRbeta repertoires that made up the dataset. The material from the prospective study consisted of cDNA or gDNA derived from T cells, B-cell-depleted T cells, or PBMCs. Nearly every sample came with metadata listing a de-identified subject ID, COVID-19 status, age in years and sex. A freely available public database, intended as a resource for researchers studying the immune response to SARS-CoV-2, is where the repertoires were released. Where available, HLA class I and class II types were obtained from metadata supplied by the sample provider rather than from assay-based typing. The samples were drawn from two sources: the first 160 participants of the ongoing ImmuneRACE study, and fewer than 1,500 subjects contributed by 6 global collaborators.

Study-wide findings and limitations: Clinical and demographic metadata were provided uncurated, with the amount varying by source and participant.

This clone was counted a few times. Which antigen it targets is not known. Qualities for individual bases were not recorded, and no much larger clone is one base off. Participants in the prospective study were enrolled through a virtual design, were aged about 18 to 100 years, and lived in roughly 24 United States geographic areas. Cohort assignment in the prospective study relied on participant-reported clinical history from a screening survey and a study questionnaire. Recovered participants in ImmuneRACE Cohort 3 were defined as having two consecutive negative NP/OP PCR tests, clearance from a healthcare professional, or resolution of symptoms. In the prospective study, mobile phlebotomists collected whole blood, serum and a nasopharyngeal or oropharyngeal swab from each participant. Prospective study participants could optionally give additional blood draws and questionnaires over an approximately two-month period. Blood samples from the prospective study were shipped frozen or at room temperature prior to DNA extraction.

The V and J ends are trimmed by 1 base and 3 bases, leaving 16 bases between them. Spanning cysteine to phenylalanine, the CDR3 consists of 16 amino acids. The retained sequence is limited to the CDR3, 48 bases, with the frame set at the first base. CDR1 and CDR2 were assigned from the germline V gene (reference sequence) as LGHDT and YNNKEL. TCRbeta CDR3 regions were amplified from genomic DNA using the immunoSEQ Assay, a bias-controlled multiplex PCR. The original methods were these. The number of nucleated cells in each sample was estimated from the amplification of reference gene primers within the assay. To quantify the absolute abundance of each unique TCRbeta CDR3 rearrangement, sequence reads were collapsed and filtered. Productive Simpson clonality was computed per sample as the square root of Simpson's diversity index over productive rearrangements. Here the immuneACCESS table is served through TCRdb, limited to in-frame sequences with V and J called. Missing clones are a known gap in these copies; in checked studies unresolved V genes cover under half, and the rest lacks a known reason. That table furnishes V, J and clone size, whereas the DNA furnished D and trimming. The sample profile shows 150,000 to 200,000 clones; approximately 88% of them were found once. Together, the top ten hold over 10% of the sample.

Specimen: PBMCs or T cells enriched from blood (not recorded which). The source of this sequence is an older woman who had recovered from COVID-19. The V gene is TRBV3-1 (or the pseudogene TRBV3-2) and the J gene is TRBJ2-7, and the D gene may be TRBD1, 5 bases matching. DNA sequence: TGTGCCAGCAGCCAAGTGTTGGCACTCAGGGACTACGAGCAGTACTTC. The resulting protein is CASSQVLALRDYEQYF.